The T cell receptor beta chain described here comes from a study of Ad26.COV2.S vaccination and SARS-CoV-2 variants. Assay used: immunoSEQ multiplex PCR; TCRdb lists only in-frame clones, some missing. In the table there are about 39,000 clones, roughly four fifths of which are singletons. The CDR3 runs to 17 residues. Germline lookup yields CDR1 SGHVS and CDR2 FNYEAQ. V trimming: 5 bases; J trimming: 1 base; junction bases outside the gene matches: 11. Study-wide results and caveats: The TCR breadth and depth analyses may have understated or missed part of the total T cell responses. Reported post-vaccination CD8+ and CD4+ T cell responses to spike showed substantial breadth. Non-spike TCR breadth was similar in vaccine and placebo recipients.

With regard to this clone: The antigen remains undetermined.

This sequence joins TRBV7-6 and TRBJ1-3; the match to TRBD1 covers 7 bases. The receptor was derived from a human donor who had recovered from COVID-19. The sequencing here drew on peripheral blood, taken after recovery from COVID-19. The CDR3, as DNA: TGTGCCAGCAGCCCGAATCGACAGGGATCGTCTGGAAACACCATATATTTT. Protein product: CASSPNRQGSSGNTIYF.